A single sample gave rise to the 3 T cell receptor beta chains below, sequenced in a study of cytomegalovirus exposure and HLA in healthy donors. The study ran its PCR with 60 Vbeta and 13 Jbeta primers. Sequenced by immunoSEQ multiplex PCR; TCRdb stores in-frame clones only, minus some. The data include about 210,000 clones; the top ten clones carry about 0.9%. The sample was PBMCs. The origin of the receptors is a woman younger than 45 in good health and CMV-seropositive.

This chain connects TRBV18 to TRBJ1-1; TRBD1 aligns across 8 bases. CDR1 is KGHSH and CDR2 is LQKENI in the germline V gene. Losses at the gene ends were 4 bases for V and 1 base for J; bases not matched to a gene: 11. The CDR3 runs 17 residues. The CDR3 DNA is TGTGCCAGCTCACAAAGGACTCAGGGGGCGACGAACACTGAAGCTTTCTTT. Its protein product is CASSQRTQGATNTEAFF.

This rearrangement joins TRBV29-1 to TRBJ2-5; D is perhaps TRBD2 (6 bases). Germline V gives CDR1 SQVTM, CDR2 ANQGSEA. This CDR3 region has 13 residues. Trimming removed 4 bases at V and 3 bases at J, with 12 bases between. The CDR3 DNA follows: TGCAGCGTTGCGGGAGCGGCGGAAGAGACCCAGTACTTC. Its translation is CSVAGAAEETQYF.

The rearrangement links TRBV19 to TRBJ1-4; unclear D gene. The CDR3 length is 13 residues. The V end lost 7 bases, the J end lost 5 bases, and 11 bases lay between the germline ends. The germline CDR1 and CDR2 sequences are LNHDA and SQIVND (reference sequence). The CDR3 nucleotides read TGTGCCAGTAAACCAGGCTTGAATGAAAAACTGTTTTTT. Its protein product is CASKPGLNEKLFF.